The entry below gives a single T cell receptor beta chain sequence along with its context. The antigen is not known. This sample is part of a study of radiation and T cells in renal cell carcinoma. CDR1 is LGHNT and CDR2 is FRNRAP in the germline V gene. The CDR3 runs 13 residues. Unmatched junction bases numbered 2, after V lost 5 bases and J lost 3 bases. General observations from the study: Compared with controls, irradiated tumors had more, larger dominant CDR3 motifs. Without pretreatment biopsies, baseline tumor clonotype presence was undetermined.

Using immunoSEQ multiplex PCR, the repertoire was profiled, and TCRdb retains in-frame clones only, with some absent. This sample has about 18,000 clones, with roughly 54% found just once. Treatment meaning: 15 Gy SBRT to primary tumor, nephrectomy 4 weeks later. The gene calls are TRBV12-5 and TRBJ2-3, with 7 positions matching TRBD2. The sample consisted of tumor tissue, taken from a patient whose treatment included radiotherapy and nephrectomy. This clonotype was sampled from a man in his forties or fifties with renal cell carcinoma. CDR3 sequence reads: CASGPGGTDTQYF. DNA for the CDR3: TGTGCTAGTGGTCCCGGGGGGACAGATACGCAGTATTTT.